This T cell receptor beta chain was retrieved from a study of beta chain features in type 1 diabetes. Study-level background: Healthy donors and patients showed comparable age, gender and cell yields. Regarding the study as a whole: Shorter TCRB CDR3s, moderately but significantly so, marked every one of the four CD4+ subsets in Type 1 diabetes patients.

Sorting based on CD45RO/CCR7/CD25/CD127/CD95/CD27 separated CD4+ naive, central memory, regulatory and stem cell-like memory cells. All sorted populations exceeded 95% purity. In the case of this clone: Its antigen remains unidentified.

The investigators reverse transcribed all of the isolated RNA, so they sequenced expressed TCRB transcripts. It was found that naive, central memory and regulatory T cell samples averaged around 3.5 million reads. Profiling relied on immunoSEQ multiplex PCR, and the TCRdb table lists in-frame clones only, not all of them. The table has fewer than 200,000 clones, 10% to 13% seen once; the top ten hold more than 0.4%. The sample comprised central memory CD4+ T cells from blood. The sequence derives from a man aged 25-40 years with type 1 diabetes.

Written as DNA, the CDR3 is TGTGCCATCAGTGAGTCGGGGGGTACCTATGGCTACACCTTC. Translating it yields CAISESGGTYGYTF. The J gene is TRBJ1-2, the V gene TRBV10-3; D might be TRBD1 (5 bases). The CDR3 spans 14 residues. Trimming took 0 bases from V and 4 from J, leaving 9 bases between them. Germline lookup yields CDR1 ENHRY and CDR2 SYGVKD.